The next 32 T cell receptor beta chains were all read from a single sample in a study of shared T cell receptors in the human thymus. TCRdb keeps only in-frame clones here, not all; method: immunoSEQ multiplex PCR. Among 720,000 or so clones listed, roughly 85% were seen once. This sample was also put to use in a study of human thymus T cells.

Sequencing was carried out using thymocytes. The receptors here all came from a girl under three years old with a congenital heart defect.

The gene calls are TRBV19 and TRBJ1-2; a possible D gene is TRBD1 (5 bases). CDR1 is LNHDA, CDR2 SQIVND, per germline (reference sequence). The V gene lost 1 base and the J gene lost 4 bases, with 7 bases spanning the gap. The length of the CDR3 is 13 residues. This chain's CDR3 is CASSIAQGYGYTF. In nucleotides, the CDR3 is TGTGCCAGTAGTATAGCTCAGGGCTATGGCTACACCTTC.

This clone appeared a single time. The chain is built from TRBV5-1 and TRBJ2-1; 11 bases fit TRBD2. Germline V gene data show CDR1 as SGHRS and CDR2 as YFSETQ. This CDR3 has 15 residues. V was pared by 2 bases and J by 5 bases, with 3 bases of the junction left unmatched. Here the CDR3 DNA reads TGCGCCAGCAGCTTACTAGCGGGGGAAGACAATGAGCAGTTCTTC. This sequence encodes CASSLLAGEDNEQFF.

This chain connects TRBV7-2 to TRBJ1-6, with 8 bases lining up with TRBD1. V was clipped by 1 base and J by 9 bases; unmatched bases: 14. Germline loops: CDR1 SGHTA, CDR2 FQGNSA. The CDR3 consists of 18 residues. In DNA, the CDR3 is TGTGCCAGCAGCTTAGGACAGGGGAACGTTCGGATGGGTTCACCCCTCCACTTT. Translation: CASSLGQGNVRMGSPLHF.

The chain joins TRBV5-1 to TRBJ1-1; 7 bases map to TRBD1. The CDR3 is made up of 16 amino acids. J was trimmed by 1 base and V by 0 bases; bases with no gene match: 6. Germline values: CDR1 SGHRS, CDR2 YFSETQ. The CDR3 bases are TGCGCCAGCAGCTTGGGACAGGGCTTTTCGAACACTGAAGCTTTCTTT. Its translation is CASSLGQGFSNTEAFF.

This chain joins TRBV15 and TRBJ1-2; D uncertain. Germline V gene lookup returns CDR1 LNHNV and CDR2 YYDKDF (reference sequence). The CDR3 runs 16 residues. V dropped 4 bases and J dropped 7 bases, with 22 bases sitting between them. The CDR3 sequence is CATSTGRAGPMGGYTF. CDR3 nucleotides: TGTGCCACCAGCACTGGGCGGGCAGGCCCTATGGGTGGCTACACCTTC.

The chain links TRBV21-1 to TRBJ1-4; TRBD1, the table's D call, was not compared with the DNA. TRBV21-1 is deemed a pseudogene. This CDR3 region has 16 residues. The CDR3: CASSKGEGTGDEKLFF. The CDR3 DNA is TGTGCCAGCAGCAAAGGCGAGGGGACAGGGGACGAAAAACTGTTTTTT.

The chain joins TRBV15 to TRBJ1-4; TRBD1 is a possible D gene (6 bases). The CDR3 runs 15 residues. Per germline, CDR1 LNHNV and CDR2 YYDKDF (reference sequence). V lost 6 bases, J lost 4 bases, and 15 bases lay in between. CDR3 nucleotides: TGTGCCACCAGACCCTACAGGGAAATTAATGAAAAACTGTTTTTT. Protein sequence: CATRPYREINEKLFF.

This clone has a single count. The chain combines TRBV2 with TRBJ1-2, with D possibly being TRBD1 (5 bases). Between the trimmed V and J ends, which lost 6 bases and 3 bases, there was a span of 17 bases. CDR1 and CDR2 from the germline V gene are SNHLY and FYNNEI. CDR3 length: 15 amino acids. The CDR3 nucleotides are TGTGCCAGCAGGATGACAGAGCGCGAGTACTATGGCTACACCTTC. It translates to CASRMTEREYYGYTF.

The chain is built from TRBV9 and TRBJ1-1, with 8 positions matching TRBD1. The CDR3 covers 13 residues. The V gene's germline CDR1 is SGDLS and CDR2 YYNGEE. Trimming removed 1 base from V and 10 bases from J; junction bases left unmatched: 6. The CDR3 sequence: CASSVNGQGVAFF. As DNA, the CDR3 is TGTGCCAGCAGCGTAAATGGACAGGGAGTAGCTTTCTTT. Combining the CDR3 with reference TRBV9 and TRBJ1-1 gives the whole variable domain DSGVTQTPKHLITATGQRVTLRCSPRSGDLSVYWYQQSLDQGLQFLIQYYNGEERAKGNILERFSAQQFPDLHSELNLSSLELGDSALYFCASSVNGQGVAFFGQGTRLTVV.

For the CDR3, the DNA is TGCGCCAGCAGCCAAGAGGGCAGCTTCCCTAATGAAAAACTGTTTTTT. Its translation: CASSQEGSFPNEKLFF. The V gene is TRBV4-3, the J gene TRBJ1-4; no firm D call. CDR1 is LGHNA, CDR2 YSLEER, per germline. Trimming shortened V by 0 bases and J by 3 bases, and 11 bases separated the two germline ends. The CDR3 extends over 16 amino acids.

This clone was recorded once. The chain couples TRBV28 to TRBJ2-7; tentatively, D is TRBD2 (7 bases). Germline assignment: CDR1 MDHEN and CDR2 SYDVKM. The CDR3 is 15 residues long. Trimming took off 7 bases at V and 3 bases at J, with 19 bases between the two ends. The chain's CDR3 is CASTTGGAVYYEQYF. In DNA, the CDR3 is TGTGCCAGCACTACTGGGGGGGCAGTCTACTACGAGCAGTACTTC.

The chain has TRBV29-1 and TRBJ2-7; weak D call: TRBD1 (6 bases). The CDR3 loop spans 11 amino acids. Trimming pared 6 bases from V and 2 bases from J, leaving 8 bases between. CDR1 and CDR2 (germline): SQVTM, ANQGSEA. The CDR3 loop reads CSVTGPYEQYF. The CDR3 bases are TGCAGCGTGACAGGTCCCTACGAGCAGTACTTC.

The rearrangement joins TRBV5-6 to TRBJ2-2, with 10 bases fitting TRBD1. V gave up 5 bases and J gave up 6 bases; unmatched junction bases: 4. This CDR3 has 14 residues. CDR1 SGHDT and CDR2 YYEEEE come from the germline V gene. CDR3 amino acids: CASRRQGAPGELFF. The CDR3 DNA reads TGTGCCAGCAGACGACAGGGGGCACCCGGGGAGCTGTTTTTT.

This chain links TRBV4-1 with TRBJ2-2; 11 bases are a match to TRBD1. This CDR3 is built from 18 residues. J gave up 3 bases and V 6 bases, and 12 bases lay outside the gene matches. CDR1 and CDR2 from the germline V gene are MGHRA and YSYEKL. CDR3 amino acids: CASSPGTGGNVYTGELFF. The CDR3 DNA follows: TGCGCCAGCAGTCCCGGGACAGGGGGGAATGTATACACCGGGGAGCTGTTTTTT.

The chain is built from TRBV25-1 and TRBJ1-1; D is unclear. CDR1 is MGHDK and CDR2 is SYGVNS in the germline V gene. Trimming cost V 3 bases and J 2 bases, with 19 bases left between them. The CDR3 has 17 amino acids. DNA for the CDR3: TGTGCCAGCAGTGATCAAACCTACCCGTCCTTTAACACTGAAGCTTTCTTT. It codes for CASSDQTYPSFNTEAFF.

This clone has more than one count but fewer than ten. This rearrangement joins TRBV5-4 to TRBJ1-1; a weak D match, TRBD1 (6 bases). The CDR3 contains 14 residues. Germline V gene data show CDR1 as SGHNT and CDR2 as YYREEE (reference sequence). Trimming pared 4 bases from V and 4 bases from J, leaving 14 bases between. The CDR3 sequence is CASSTTQGITEAFF. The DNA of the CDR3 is TGTGCCAGCAGCACGACACAGGGAATCACTGAAGCTTTCTTT.

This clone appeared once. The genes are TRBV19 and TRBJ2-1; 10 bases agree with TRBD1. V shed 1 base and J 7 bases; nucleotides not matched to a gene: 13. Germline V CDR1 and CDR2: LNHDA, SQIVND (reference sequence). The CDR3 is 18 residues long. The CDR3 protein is CASSIGGVGDRGRNEQFF. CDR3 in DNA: TGTGCCAGTAGTATAGGGGGGGTCGGGGACAGGGGAAGGAATGAGCAGTTCTTC.

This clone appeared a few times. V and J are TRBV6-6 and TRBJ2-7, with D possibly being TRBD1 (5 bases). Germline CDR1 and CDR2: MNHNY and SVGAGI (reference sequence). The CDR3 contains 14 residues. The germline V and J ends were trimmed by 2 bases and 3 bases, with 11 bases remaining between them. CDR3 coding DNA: TGTGCCAGCAGTTACCCCAAACAGGTCTACGAGCAGTACTTC. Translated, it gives CASSYPKQVYEQYF.

CDR3 sequence reads: CASSLLGGGTDTQYF. The CDR3 nucleotides read TGTGCCAGCAGCTTATTGGGGGGAGGAACAGATACGCAGTATTTT. The rearrangement uses TRBV13 and TRBJ2-3; weak D call: TRBD2 (6 bases). This CDR3 spans 15 amino acids. Germline lookup yields CDR1 PRHDT and CDR2 FYEKMQ (reference sequence). V was trimmed by 2 bases and J by 3 bases, leaving 12 bases between them.

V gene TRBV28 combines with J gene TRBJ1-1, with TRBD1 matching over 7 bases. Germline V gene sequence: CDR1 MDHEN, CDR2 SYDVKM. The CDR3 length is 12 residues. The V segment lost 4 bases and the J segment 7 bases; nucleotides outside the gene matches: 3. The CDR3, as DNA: TGTGCCAGCAGTTGGGGACAGATTGAAGCTTTCTTT. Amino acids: CASSWGQIEAFF.

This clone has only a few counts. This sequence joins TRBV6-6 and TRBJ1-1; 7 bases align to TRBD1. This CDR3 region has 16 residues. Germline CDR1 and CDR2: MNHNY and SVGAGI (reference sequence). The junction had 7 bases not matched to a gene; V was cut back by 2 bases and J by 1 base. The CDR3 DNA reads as TGTGCCAGCAGTTACGGGCAGGGGGGTAAGAACACTGAAGCTTTCTTT. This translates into CASSYGQGGKNTEAFF.

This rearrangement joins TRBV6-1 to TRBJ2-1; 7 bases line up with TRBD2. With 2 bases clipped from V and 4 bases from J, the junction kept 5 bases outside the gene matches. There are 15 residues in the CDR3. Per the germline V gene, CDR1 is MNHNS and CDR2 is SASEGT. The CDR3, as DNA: TGTGCCAGCAGTGAAAGACTAGCCATATACAATGAGCAGTTCTTC. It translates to CASSERLAIYNEQFF.

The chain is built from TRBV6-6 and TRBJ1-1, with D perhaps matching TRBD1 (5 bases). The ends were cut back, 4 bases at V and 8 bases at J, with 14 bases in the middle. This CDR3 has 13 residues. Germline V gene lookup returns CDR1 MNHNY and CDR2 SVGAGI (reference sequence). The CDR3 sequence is CASSLALQGEAFF. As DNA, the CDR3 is TGTGCCAGCAGTTTAGCCTTGCAGGGAGAAGCTTTCTTT.

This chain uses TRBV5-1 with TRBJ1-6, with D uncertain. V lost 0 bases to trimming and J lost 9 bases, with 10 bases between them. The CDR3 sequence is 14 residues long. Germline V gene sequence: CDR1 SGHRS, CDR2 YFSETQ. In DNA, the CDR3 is TGCGCCAGCAGCTTGGGACAAGCGGGTTCACCCCTCCACTTT. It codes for CASSLGQAGSPLHF.

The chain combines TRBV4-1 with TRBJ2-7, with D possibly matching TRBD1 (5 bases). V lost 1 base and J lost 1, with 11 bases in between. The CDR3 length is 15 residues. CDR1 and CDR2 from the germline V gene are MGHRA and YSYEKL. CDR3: CASSQGITGSYEQYF. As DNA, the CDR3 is TGCGCCAGCAGCCAAGGTATTACAGGATCCTACGAGCAGTACTTC.

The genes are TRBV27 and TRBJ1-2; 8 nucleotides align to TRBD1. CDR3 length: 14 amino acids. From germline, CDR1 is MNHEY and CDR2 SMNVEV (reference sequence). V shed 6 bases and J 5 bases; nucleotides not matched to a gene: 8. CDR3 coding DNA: TGTGCCAGCAGCCCAGGGGGCCCTCTATATGGCTACACCTTC. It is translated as CASSPGGPLYGYTF.

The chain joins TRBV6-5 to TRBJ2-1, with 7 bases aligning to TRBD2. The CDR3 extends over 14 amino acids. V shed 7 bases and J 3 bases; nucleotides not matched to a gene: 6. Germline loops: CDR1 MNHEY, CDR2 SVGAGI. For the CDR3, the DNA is TGTGCCAGCATGGGCAGGGACTACTACAATGAGCAGTTCTTC. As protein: CASMGRDYYNEQFF.

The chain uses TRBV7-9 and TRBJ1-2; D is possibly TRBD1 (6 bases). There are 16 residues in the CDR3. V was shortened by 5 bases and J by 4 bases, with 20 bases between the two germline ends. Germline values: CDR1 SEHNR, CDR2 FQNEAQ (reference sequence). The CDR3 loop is CASSPIGDRLLYGYTF. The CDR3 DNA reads TGTGCCAGCAGCCCCATTGGTGACAGGCTTCTCTATGGCTACACCTTC.

In DNA, the CDR3 is TGTGCCTGGAGTGACGGTGGTCTCGATCAGCCCCAGCATTTT. This sequence encodes CAWSDGGLDQPQHF. The J gene is TRBJ1-5, the V gene TRBV30, with no clear D. V lost 1 base, J lost 5 bases, and 12 bases lay in between. CDR1 and CDR2 from the germline V gene are GTSNPN and SVGIG (reference sequence). This CDR3 is 14 amino acids long.

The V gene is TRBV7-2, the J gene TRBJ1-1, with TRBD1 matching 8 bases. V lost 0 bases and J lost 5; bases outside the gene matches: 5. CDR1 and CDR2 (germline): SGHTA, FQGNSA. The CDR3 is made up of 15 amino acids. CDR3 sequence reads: CASSLAGQGPTEAFF. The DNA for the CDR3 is TGTGCCAGCAGCTTAGCCGGACAGGGACCTACTGAAGCTTTCTTT.

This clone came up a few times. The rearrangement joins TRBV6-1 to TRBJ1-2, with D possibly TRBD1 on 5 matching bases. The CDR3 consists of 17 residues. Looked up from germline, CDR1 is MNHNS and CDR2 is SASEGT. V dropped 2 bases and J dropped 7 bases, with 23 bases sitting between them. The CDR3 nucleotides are TGTGCCAGCAGTGAATACCAGGGCGGTCCCTTCGCTCCTGGCTACACCTTC. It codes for CASSEYQGGPFAPGYTF.

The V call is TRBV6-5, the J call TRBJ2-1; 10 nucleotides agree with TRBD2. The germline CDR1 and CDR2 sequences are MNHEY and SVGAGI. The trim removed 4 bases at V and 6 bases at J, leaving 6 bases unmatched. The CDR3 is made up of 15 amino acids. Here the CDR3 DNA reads TGTGCCAGCAGTTCCGGACTAGCGGAACCCAATGAGCAGTTCTTC. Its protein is CASSSGLAEPNEQFF.